One and the same sample provided the 9 T cell receptor beta chains below, sequenced in a study of blood T cell repertoires in COVID-19 (dated by TCRdb to about 2020). The library came from the immunoSEQ multiplex PCR assay. TCRdb's version of the immuneACCESS table is confined to in-frame rearrangements and falls short of the full clone set. An unresolved V gene accounts for under half of the shortfall where checked; the remainder is of unknown origin. The sample profile shows 250,000 to 300,000 clones; 88% of them were found once. Clones ranked in the top ten supply around 11% of the sample. The sample comprised peripheral blood. These receptors originate from a woman aged 25 to 39 with COVID-19, enrolled during active disease.

This chain links TRBV24-1 with TRBJ1-5, with D unresolved. Germline V lookup: CDR1 KGHDR, CDR2 SFDVKD. The CDR3 totals 14 residues. V lost 4 bases to trimming and J lost 0 bases, with 6 bases between them. The CDR3 is CATSEATSNQPQHF. CDR3 in DNA: TGTGCCACCAGTGAAGCCACTAGCAATCAGCCCCAGCATTTT.

A word on this clone: Possible read error: a much larger clone is one base away. The same CDR3 also results from other DNA sequences found in this sample. The V gene is TRBV7-9, the J gene TRBJ2-2; weak D call: TRBD2 (5 bases). This CDR3 comprises 15 residues. Per the germline V gene, CDR1 is SEHNR and CDR2 is FQNEAQ (reference sequence). Trimming stripped 1 base from V and 0 bases from J, with 6 bases between. CDR3 in amino acids: CASSLGTPNTGELFF. The CDR3 DNA follows: TGTGCCAGCAGCTTAGGGACTCCGAACACCGGGGAGCTGTTTTTT.

This sequence joins TRBV4-1 and TRBJ1-1, with 10 positions matching TRBD1. CDR3 length: 17 amino acids. Germline V gives CDR1 MGHRA, CDR2 YSYEKL. The J segment lost 0 bases and the V segment lost 3 bases, leaving 7 bases of the junction unmatched. The CDR3 here is CASSQETGGTMNTEAFF. Written as DNA, the CDR3 is TGCGCCAGCAGCCAGGAGACAGGGGGCACCATGAACACTGAAGCTTTCTTT.

This chain links TRBV7-3 with TRBJ2-1; 11 nucleotides align to TRBD2. The CDR3 runs 16 residues. Germline lookup yields CDR1 SGHTA and CDR2 FQGTGA. The ends lost 5 bases at V and 7 bases at J; junction bases unmatched: 10. CDR3 DNA sequence: TGTGCCAGCAGCACCGGACTAGCGGGTGGCGGTAATGAGCAGTTCTTC. Translation: CASSTGLAGGGNEQFF.

The chain has TRBV5-4 and TRBJ2-1; D unclear. CDR3 length: 13 amino acids. Germline V CDR1 and CDR2: SGHNT, YYREEE (reference sequence). V lost 1 base and J 6 bases, leaving 8 bases between the germline ends. The chain's CDR3 is CASSLTGSNEQFF. In DNA form, the CDR3 reads TGTGCCAGCAGCTTGACCGGTAGCAATGAGCAGTTCTTC. Supplemented by reference TRBV5-4 and TRBJ2-1, the full variable domain reads ETGVTQSPTHLIKTRGQQVTLRCSSQSGHNTVSWYQQALGQGPQFIFQYYREEENGRGNFPPRFSGLQFPNYSSELNVNALELDDSALYLCASSLTGSNEQFFGPGTRLTVL.

The V and J genes are TRBV19 and TRBJ2-5; a possible D gene is TRBD2 (6 bases). The CDR3 is made up of 14 amino acids. CDR1 LNHDA and CDR2 SQIVND come from the germline V gene (reference sequence). Trimming cost V 8 bases and J 7 bases, with 20 bases left between them. The CDR3 nucleotides read TGTGCCAGTTCGGGACTGCCCGTCCCGAGGACCCAGTACTTC. Translation gives CASSGLPVPRTQYF.

This chain links TRBV6-5 with TRBJ1-2; the match to TRBD1 covers 7 bases. V was clipped by 6 bases and J by 4 bases; unmatched bases: 2. This CDR3 is built from 12 residues. CDR1 is MNHEY and CDR2 is SVGAGI in the germline V gene. CDR3 coding DNA: TGTGCCAGCAGAAGGGACAGCTATGGCTACACCTTC. It is translated as CASRRDSYGYTF.

The chain carries TRBV4-1 and TRBJ2-7; 7 bases are a match to TRBD1. J gave up 9 bases and V 2 bases, and 16 bases lay outside the gene matches. CDR1 MGHRA and CDR2 YSYEKL come from the germline V gene. The CDR3 loop spans 16 amino acids. The CDR3 region has the DNA TGCGCCAGCAGCCAACGCACAGGGGACCAGAAGCCCGGGCAGTACTTC. This sequence encodes CASSQRTGDQKPGQYF.

The chain recombines TRBV20-1 with TRBJ2-1; D gene unclear. Looked up from germline, CDR1 is DFQATT and CDR2 is SNEGSKA (reference sequence). Trimming removed 3 bases from V and 7 bases from J, with 4 bases in between. This CDR3 is built from 10 residues. The CDR3 loop reads CSASLNEQFF. CDR3 coding DNA: TGCAGTGCTAGCCTTAATGAGCAGTTCTTC.